This TCR beta chain was recovered during a study of shared clonotypes between healthy human individuals. Study-level background: Each donor's CD4 naive and CD4 memory cells filled three plates apiece, CD8 naive two, and CD8 memory one.

Terminally differentiated effector memory CD45RA+ cells were excluded by CCR7 positive selection of CD45RO-negative cells. Libraries were prepared by immunoSEQ multiplex PCR; TCRdb keeps only in-frame clonotypes and omits some of them. Seen here are about 1,800,000 clones, about 95% observed once, and the top ten hold approximately 1%. Material for sequencing was naive CD8+ T cells sorted from blood. The receptor's source is a man between 18 and 29 years old in good health.

CDR3 residues: CASSLLSSGYTGELFF. The CDR3 DNA is TGTGCCAGCAGCTTGCTATCTAGCGGGTACACCGGGGAGCTGTTTTTT. The chain combines TRBV5-4 with TRBJ2-2, with 8 bases lining up with TRBD2. Germline V gene sequence: CDR1 SGHNT, CDR2 YYREEE (reference sequence). The CDR3 sequence is 16 residues long. V shed 1 base and J 3 bases; nucleotides not matched to a gene: 5.